This TCR beta chain emerged from a study of OX40 agonist ivuxolimab in advanced cancers. Clones were read by immunoSEQ multiplex PCR, and TCRdb kept only the in-frame ones, dropping some. The data hold roughly 68,000 clones, with about 88% observed a single time. Study-level points and caveats: Nonresponders included some who also had low normalized T-cell clonal expansion.

The CDR3 is 16 amino acids. V gave up 1 base and J gave up 1 base; unmatched junction bases: 2. Germline V gene lookup returns CDR1 SGHTA and CDR2 FQGNSA. To note about this clone: Its antigen is unknown.

The chain has TRBV7-2 and TRBJ2-3; 10 bases are shared with TRBD2. Sequencing used CD4+ or CD8+ T cells sorted from blood, obtained in a trial of the OX40 agonist ivuxolimab. This sequence was found in an adult with an advanced solid tumor such as melanoma, head and neck, liver or kidney cancer. The CDR3 DNA sequence: TGTGCCAGCAGCTTAGGCCTAGCGGGGGGCACAGATACGCAGTATTTT. Protein: CASSLGLAGGTDTQYF.